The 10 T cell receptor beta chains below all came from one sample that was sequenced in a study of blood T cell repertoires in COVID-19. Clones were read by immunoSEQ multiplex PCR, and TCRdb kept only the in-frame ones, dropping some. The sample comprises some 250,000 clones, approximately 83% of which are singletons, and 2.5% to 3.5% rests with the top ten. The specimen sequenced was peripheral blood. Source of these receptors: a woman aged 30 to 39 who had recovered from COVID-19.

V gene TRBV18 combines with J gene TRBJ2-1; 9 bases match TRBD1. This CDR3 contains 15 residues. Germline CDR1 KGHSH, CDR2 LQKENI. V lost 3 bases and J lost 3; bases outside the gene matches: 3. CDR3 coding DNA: TGTGCCAGCTCACCCGAGACAGGGGGCTACAATGAGCAGTTCTTC. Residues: CASSPETGGYNEQFF.

In DNA form, the CDR3 reads TGTGCCAGCAGCCCTCGGGGTCGTGGCAATCAGCCCCAGCATTTT. This sequence encodes CASSPRGRGNQPQHF. The V call is TRBV28, the J call TRBJ1-5; unclear D gene. The CDR3 runs 15 residues. V dropped 6 bases and J dropped 2 bases, with 14 bases sitting between them. Germline assignment: CDR1 MDHEN and CDR2 SYDVKM.

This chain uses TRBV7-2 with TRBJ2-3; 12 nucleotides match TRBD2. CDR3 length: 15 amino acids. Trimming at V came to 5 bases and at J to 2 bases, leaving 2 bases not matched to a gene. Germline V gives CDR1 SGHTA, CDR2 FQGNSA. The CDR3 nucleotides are TGTGCCAGCAGCGGACTAGCGGGGCTCACAGATACGCAGTATTTT. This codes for CASSGLAGLTDTQYF.

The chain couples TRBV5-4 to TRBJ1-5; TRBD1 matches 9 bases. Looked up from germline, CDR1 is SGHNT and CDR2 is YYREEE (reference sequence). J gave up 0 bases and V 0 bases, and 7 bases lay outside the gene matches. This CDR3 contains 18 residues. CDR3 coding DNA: TGTGCCAGCAGCTTGGTCCCGGGACAGGGCTATAGCAATCAGCCCCAGCATTTT. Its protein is CASSLVPGQGYSNQPQHF.

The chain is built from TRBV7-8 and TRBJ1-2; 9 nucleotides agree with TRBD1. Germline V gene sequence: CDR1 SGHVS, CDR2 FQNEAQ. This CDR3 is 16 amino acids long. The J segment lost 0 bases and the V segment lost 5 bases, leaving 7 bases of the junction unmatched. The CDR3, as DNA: TGTGCCAGCAGCCAACCCGGACAGGGGTCTAACTATGGCTACACCTTC. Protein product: CASSQPGQGSNYGYTF.

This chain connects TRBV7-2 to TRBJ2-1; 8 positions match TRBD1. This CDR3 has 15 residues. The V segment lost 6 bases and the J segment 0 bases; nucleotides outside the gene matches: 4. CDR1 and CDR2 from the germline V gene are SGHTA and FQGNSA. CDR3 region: CASRKDRGSYNEQFF. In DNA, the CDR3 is TGTGCCAGCAGGAAAGACAGGGGCTCCTACAATGAGCAGTTCTTC.

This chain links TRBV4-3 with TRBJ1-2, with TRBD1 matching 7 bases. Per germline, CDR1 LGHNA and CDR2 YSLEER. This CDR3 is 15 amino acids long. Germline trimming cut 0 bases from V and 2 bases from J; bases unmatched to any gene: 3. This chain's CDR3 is CASSQDAGGNYGYTF. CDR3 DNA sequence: TGCGCCAGCAGCCAAGACGCAGGGGGAAACTATGGCTACACCTTC.

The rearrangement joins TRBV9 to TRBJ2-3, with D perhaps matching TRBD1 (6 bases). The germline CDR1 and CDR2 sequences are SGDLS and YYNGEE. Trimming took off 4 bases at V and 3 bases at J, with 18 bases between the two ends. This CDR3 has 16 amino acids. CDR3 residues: CASSPGWGRGTDTQYF. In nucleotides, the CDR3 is TGTGCCAGCAGCCCTGGGTGGGGGCGTGGTACAGATACGCAGTATTTT.

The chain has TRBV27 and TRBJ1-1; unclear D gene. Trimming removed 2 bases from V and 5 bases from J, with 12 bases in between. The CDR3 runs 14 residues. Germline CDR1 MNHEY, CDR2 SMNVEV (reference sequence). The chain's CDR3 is CASSLVQRGTEAFF. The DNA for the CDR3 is TGTGCCAGCAGTTTAGTACAAAGAGGTACTGAAGCTTTCTTT.

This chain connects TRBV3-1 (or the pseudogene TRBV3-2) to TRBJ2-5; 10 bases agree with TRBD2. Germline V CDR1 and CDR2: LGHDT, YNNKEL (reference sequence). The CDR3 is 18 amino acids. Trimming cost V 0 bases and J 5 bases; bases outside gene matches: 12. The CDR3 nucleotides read TGTGCCAGCAGCCAAGATCTTTTAACTAGCGGGGTAGGGGAGACCCAGTACTTC. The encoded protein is CASSQDLLTSGVGETQYF.